This TCR beta chain was sequenced in a study of vaccination effects on CD4 cells after COVID-19. TCRdb's table, derived via immunoSEQ multiplex PCR, lists solely in-frame clones and lacks some. The sample has approximately 76,000 clones; around 81% are singletons. Trimming pared 0 bases from V and 9 bases from J, leaving 12 bases between. The CDR3 contains 15 residues. The germline V gene encodes CDR1 SGHAT and CDR2 FQNNGV. Viral peptide pools were used in the ViraFEST assay to expand antigen-specific CD4+ T cells, and sequencing came afterward. CD4+ T cell isolation took place after 10 days of culture. Nucleocapsid antibodies were negative in the vaccine recipients, who had never had SARS-CoV-2 infection. Concerning this clone itself: Its antigen remains unidentified.

The source material was CD4+ T cells from PBMCs cultured with SARS-CoV-2 spike peptides, sampled before COVID-19 vaccination. This TCR was sampled from a human donor who received a COVID-19 vaccine. The chain employs TRBV11-2 and TRBJ1-6; possible D gene TRBD1, 6 bases. The CDR3 region is CASSLERGGASPLHF. The CDR3, as DNA: TGTGCCAGCAGCTTAGAGAGGGGGGGGGCTTCACCCCTCCACTTT.